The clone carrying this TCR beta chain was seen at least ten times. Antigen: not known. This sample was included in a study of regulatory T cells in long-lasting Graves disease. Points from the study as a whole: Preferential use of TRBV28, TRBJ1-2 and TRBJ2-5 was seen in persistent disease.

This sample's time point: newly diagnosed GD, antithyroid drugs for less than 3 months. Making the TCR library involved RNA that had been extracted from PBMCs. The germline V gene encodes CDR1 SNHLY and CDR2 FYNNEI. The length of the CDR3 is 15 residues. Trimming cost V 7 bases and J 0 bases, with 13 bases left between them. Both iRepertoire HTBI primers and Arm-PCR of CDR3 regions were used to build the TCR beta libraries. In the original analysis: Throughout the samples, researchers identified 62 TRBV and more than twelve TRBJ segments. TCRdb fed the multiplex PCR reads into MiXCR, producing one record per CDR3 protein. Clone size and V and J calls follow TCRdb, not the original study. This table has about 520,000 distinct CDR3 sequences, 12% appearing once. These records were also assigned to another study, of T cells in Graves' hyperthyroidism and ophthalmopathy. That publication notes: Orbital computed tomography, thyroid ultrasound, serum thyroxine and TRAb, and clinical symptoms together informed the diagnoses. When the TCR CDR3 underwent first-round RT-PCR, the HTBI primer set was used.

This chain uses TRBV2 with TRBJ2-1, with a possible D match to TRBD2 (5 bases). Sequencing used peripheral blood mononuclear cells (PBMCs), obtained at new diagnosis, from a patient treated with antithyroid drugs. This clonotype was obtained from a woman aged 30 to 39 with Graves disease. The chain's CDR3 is CASTRSGSSYNEQFF. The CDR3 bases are TGTGCCAGCACACGAAGCGGCAGCTCCTACAATGAGCAGTTCTTC.